This T cell receptor (beta chain) is from a study of human T cells and chemical hapten exposure. Per germline, CDR1 MNHNY and CDR2 SVGAGI (reference sequence). The CDR3 is made up of 17 amino acids. Germline trimming cut 2 bases from V and 4 bases from J; bases unmatched to any gene: 8. Each CDR3 protein is one row after TCRdb ran MiXCR on the RACE reads. The table records just over 350,000 distinct CDR3 sequences, 6% to 7% of them present only once. The time point was: patch test 2, 6 weeks after DPC sensitization. Regarding treatment: therapeutic diphenylcyclopropenone sensitization with weekly scalp DPC. Blood, whole and unfractionated, served as the source for total RNA extraction. This clonotype was recorded at least ten times.

The receptor was derived from a woman in her late teens or twenties with alopecia areata. Some clones in this sample may be carry-over from other donors' samples. Sequenced here: whole blood, sampled in connection with sensitization to the hapten diphenylcyclopropenone (DPC). The J gene is TRBJ1-6, the V gene TRBV6-6, with 7 bases that match TRBD1. The DNA for the CDR3 is TGTGCCAGCAGTTACCGGGACAGCGAGTCATATAATTCACCCCTCCACTTT. This encodes CASSYRDSESYNSPLHF.